These T cell receptor beta chains were read from a single sample in a study of blood T cell repertoires in COVID-19. The table came from immunoSEQ multiplex PCR; TCRdb's copy has only in-frame clones and leaves some out. In the table there are a few hundred thousand clones, around 90% of which are singletons. The sequencing sample was made of PBMCs or T cells enriched from blood (not recorded which). The receptors derive from a woman in her thirties or forties who had been exposed to COVID-19. Both conserved end residues are part of each CDR3. The D gene is left open where the match is weak. Some rows have no size entry. The others give once, few or many, or a class for an expanded clone.

v_gene: TRBV28
abundance: -
d_gene: -
j_gene: TRBJ1-1
CDR3aa: CASSWGQRDEAFF
CDR3nt: TGTGCCAGCAGTTGGGGACAACGCGATGAAGCTTTCTTT

v_gene: TRBV18
abundance: -
d_gene: -
j_gene: TRBJ1-3
CDR3aa: CASSPGAGNTIYF
CDR3nt: TGTGCCAGCTCACCAGGGGCCGGAAACACCATATATTTT

v_gene: TRBV3-1/TRBV3-2
abundance: -
d_gene: -
j_gene: TRBJ1-1
CDR3aa: CASSPRNTEAFF
CDR3nt: TGTGCCAGCAGCCCCCGGAACACTGAAGCTTTCTTT

v_gene: TRBV4-1
abundance: -
d_gene: -
j_gene: TRBJ1-1
CDR3aa: CASSQGQEGPTEAFF
CDR3nt: TGCGCCAGCAGCCAAGGCCAGGAAGGCCCCACTGAAGCTTTCTTT

v_gene: TRBV10-1
abundance: -
d_gene: TRBD2
j_gene: TRBJ2-5
CDR3aa: CASSVRAGGLGETQYF
CDR3nt: TGCGCCAGCAGTGTTAGAGCGGGAGGGCTAGGGGAGACCCAGTACTTC

v_gene: TRBV27
abundance: -
d_gene: -
j_gene: TRBJ1-4
CDR3aa: CASRNRHLSEKLFF
CDR3nt: TGTGCCAGCCGAAACAGACACCTCTCGGAAAAACTGTTTTTT

v_gene: TRBV27
abundance: -
d_gene: TRBD2
j_gene: TRBJ2-1
CDR3aa: CASSPGAGVGNEQFF
CDR3nt: TGTGCCAGCAGCCCCGGAGCGGGAGTAGGCAATGAGCAGTTCTTC

v_gene: TRBV5-4
abundance: -
d_gene: -
j_gene: TRBJ1-6
CDR3aa: CASSYRTGRTNSPLHF
CDR3nt: TGTGCCAGCAGTTACAGGACGGGCAGGACCAATTCACCCCTCCACTTT

v_gene: TRBV6-5
abundance: -
d_gene: -
j_gene: TRBJ1-1
CDR3aa: CASSYSPGLNTEAFF
CDR3nt: TGTGCCAGCAGTTACTCTCCAGGGCTGAACACTGAAGCTTTCTTT

v_gene: TRBV28
abundance: -
d_gene: TRBD1
j_gene: TRBJ2-7
CDR3aa: CATEGTGTYEQYF
CDR3nt: TGTGCCACCGAGGGGACAGGGACCTACGAGCAGTACTTC

v_gene: TRBV7-3
abundance: -
d_gene: TRBD1
j_gene: TRBJ2-1
CDR3aa: CASSRRDRNYNEQFF
CDR3nt: TGTGCCAGCAGCCGCCGGGACAGGAACTACAATGAGCAGTTCTTC

v_gene: TRBV28
abundance: -
d_gene: TRBD1
j_gene: TRBJ2-7
CDR3aa: CASRGTGQSYEQYF
CDR3nt: TGTGCCAGCAGGGGAACGGGACAGTCCTACGAGCAGTACTTC

v_gene: TRBV28
abundance: -
d_gene: -
j_gene: TRBJ2-3
CDR3aa: CASSFPRQYTDTQYF
CDR3nt: TGTGCCAGCAGTTTTCCGCGGCAGTATACAGATACGCAGTATTTT

v_gene: TRBV6-2/TRBV6-3
abundance: -
d_gene: TRBD1
j_gene: TRBJ1-1
CDR3aa: CASSRRDRPQGTEAFF
CDR3nt: TGTGCCAGCAGCCGACGGGACAGGCCTCAGGGCACTGAAGCTTTCTTT

v_gene: TRBV25-1
abundance: once
d_gene: TRBD2
j_gene: TRBJ2-5
CDR3aa: CASSEWSSGRFQETQYF
CDR3nt: TGTGCCAGCAGTGAATGGAGTAGCGGGAGGTTCCAAGAGACCCAGTACTTC

v_gene: TRBV27
abundance: -
d_gene: TRBD1
j_gene: TRBJ1-4
CDR3aa: CASKRTGPTEKLFF
CDR3nt: TGTGCCAGCAAAAGGACAGGGCCCACTGAAAAACTGTTTTTT

v_gene: TRBV10-3
abundance: -
d_gene: TRBD1
j_gene: TRBJ1-5
CDR3aa: CAISEPDRDQPQHF
CDR3nt: TGTGCCATCAGTGAGCCGGACAGGGATCAGCCCCAGCATTTT

v_gene: TRBV7-9
abundance: -
d_gene: -
j_gene: TRBJ2-7
CDR3aa: CASSLVPGLKSYEQYF
CDR3nt: TGTGCCAGCAGCTTAGTTCCGGGGTTAAAATCCTACGAGCAGTACTTC

v_gene: TRBV29-1
abundance: -
d_gene: -
j_gene: TRBJ1-1
CDR3aa: CSGNRESEAFF
CDR3nt: TGCAGCGGAAACAGGGAGTCTGAAGCTTTCTTT

v_gene: TRBV3-1/TRBV3-2
abundance: -
d_gene: -
j_gene: TRBJ2-1
CDR3aa: CASSRAGNEQFF
CDR3nt: TGTGCCAGCAGCCGCGCAGGGAATGAGCAGTTCTTC

v_gene: TRBV7-2
abundance: -
d_gene: -
j_gene: TRBJ1-2
CDR3aa: CASSFSRLGYTF
CDR3nt: TGTGCCAGCAGCTTCTCCAGGCTAGGCTACACCTTC

v_gene: TRBV27
abundance: -
d_gene: -
j_gene: TRBJ1-1
CDR3aa: CASRKSGGQAFSNTEAFF
CDR3nt: TGTGCCAGCAGAAAATCGGGGGGGCAGGCCTTCTCGAACACTGAAGCTTTCTTT

v_gene: TRBV6-5
abundance: -
d_gene: -
j_gene: TRBJ1-1
CDR3aa: CASSYFGEGVNTEAFF
CDR3nt: TGTGCCAGCAGTTACTTCGGTGAGGGGGTGAACACTGAAGCTTTCTTT

v_gene: TRBV4-3
abundance: -
d_gene: -
j_gene: TRBJ2-7
CDR3aa: CASSQESRGGRYEQYF
CDR3nt: TGCGCCAGCAGCCAAGAGAGTAGAGGGGGAAGGTACGAGCAGTACTTC

v_gene: TRBV19
abundance: -
d_gene: TRBD1
j_gene: TRBJ1-1
CDR3aa: CASSLPRDRGQNTEAFF
CDR3nt: TGTGCCAGTAGTCTCCCGCGGGACAGGGGGCAGAACACTGAAGCTTTCTTT

v_gene: TRBV5-6
abundance: -
d_gene: TRBD1
j_gene: TRBJ1-5
CDR3aa: CASSLAGQVNQPQHF
CDR3nt: TGTGCCAGCAGCTTGGCCGGACAGGTCAATCAGCCCCAGCATTTT

v_gene: TRBV5-1
abundance: -
d_gene: TRBD2
j_gene: TRBJ2-1
CDR3aa: CASSFGGVNEQFF
CDR3nt: TGTGCCAGCAGCTTCGGGGGGGTCAATGAGCAGTTCTTC

v_gene: TRBV6-6
abundance: -
d_gene: TRBD2
j_gene: TRBJ2-7
CDR3aa: CASRNSTSGTYEQYF
CDR3nt: TGTGCCAGCAGGAACTCGACTAGCGGAACCTACGAGCAGTACTTC

v_gene: TRBV28
abundance: -
d_gene: -
j_gene: TRBJ2-4
CDR3aa: CASPGDLAKNIQYF
CDR3nt: TGTGCCAGCCCGGGGGATTTAGCCAAAAACATTCAGTACTTC

v_gene: TRBV7-9
abundance: -
d_gene: -
j_gene: TRBJ1-5
CDR3aa: CASSLTVYQPQHF
CDR3nt: TGTGCCAGCAGCTTAACAGTGTATCAGCCCCAGCATTTT

v_gene: TRBV5-1
abundance: -
d_gene: -
j_gene: TRBJ1-1
CDR3aa: CASSLATGVNTEAFF
CDR3nt: TGCGCCAGCAGCTTGGCCACGGGGGTTAACACTGAAGCTTTCTTT

v_gene: TRBV12-5
abundance: -
d_gene: -
j_gene: TRBJ1-5
CDR3aa: CASGLSGGGGQPQHF
CDR3nt: TGTGCTAGTGGTTTGTCTGGGGGAGGGGGTCAGCCCCAGCATTTT

v_gene: TRBV5-1
abundance: once
d_gene: TRBD1
j_gene: TRBJ1-1
CDR3aa: CASSLGYTRRDRDGWYAEAFF
CDR3nt: TGTGCCAGCAGCTTGGGATACACTCGCCGGGACAGGGACGGGTGGTACGCTGAAGCTTTCTTT

v_gene: TRBV9
abundance: -
d_gene: TRBD1
j_gene: TRBJ2-1
CDR3aa: CASSASSFRGLNNEQFF
CDR3nt: TGTGCCAGCAGCGCATCATCCTTCAGGGGGCTAAACAATGAGCAGTTCTTC

v_gene: TRBV24-1
abundance: -
d_gene: TRBD2
j_gene: TRBJ2-1
CDR3aa: CATSDLRPSGGAIEQFF
CDR3nt: TGTGCCACCAGTGATTTGCGGCCTAGCGGGGGGGCCATTGAGCAGTTCTTC

v_gene: TRBV29-1
abundance: -
d_gene: TRBD1
j_gene: TRBJ1-5
CDR3aa: CSAGQGRNQPQHF
CDR3nt: TGCAGCGCCGGACAGGGTCGCAATCAGCCCCAGCATTTT

v_gene: TRBV19
abundance: -
d_gene: TRBD1
j_gene: TRBJ2-2
CDR3aa: CASRDRATGELFF
CDR3nt: TGTGCCAGCCGGGACAGGGCCACCGGGGAGCTGTTTTTT

v_gene: TRBV21-1
abundance: -
d_gene: -
j_gene: TRBJ2-5
CDR3aa: CASPTQETQYF
CDR3nt: TGTGCCAGCCCTACCCAAGAGACCCAGTACTTC

v_gene: TRBV6-4
abundance: -
d_gene: TRBD1
j_gene: TRBJ1-5
CDR3aa: CASRTNIIGTDAWEPQHF
CDR3nt: TGTGCCAGCAGGACGAATATCATAGGGACAGATGCTTGGGAGCCCCAGCATTTT

v_gene: TRBV4-2
abundance: -
d_gene: -
j_gene: TRBJ1-5
CDR3aa: CASSQDRTGNQPQHF
CDR3nt: TGTGCCAGCAGCCAAGATCGGACAGGCAATCAGCCCCAGCATTTT

v_gene: TRBV28
abundance: -
d_gene: TRBD1
j_gene: TRBJ1-2
CDR3aa: CASSLSGQGAGYTF
CDR3nt: TGTGCCAGCAGTTTATCGGGACAGGGGGCGGGCTACACCTTC

v_gene: TRBV5-1
abundance: -
d_gene: TRBD1
j_gene: TRBJ2-1
CDR3aa: CASSLAPGTGVFNEQFF
CDR3nt: TGCGCCAGCAGCTTGGCCCCCGGGACAGGGGTTTTCAATGAGCAGTTCTTC

v_gene: TRBV19
abundance: -
d_gene: -
j_gene: TRBJ1-2
CDR3aa: CASRILPGDYGYTF
CDR3nt: TGTGCCAGTAGAATCCTTCCAGGGGACTATGGCTACACCTTC

v_gene: TRBV6-5
abundance: -
d_gene: TRBD1
j_gene: TRBJ1-2
CDR3aa: CASSQQGVLNYGYTF
CDR3nt: TGTGCCAGCAGCCAACAGGGGGTGCTAAACTATGGCTACACCTTC

v_gene: TRBV7-9
abundance: -
d_gene: TRBD1
j_gene: TRBJ2-4
CDR3aa: CASSSTGGARAKNIQYF
CDR3nt: TGTGCCAGCAGCTCGACAGGGGGCGCCCGGGCCAAAAACATTCAGTACTTC

v_gene: TRBV7-3
abundance: -
d_gene: -
j_gene: TRBJ1-2
CDR3aa: CASSSLPPRVNYGYTF
CDR3nt: TGTGCCAGCAGCTCCCTCCCCCCCAGGGTTAACTATGGCTACACCTTC